The 9 T cell receptor beta chains given below trace back to one sample, sequenced in a study of cytomegalovirus exposure and HLA in healthy donors listed by TCRdb under 2017. The library was produced with the immunoSEQ multiplex PCR assay. The multiplex PCR relied on a mix of 60 forward primers for TCR Vbeta segments and 13 reverse primers for TCR Jbeta segments. Sourced from immuneACCESS, this table was stored by TCRdb with only in-frame sequences that have V and J called. A share of the clones is absent; for the studies checked, an unresolved V gene accounts for under half, and the remainder has no known explanation. Here the sample has fewer than 250,000 clones; roughly 80% occur a single time. About 3.1% of the sample is in the top ten clones. Sequenced sample: PBMCs. These receptors were obtained from a man under 40 in good health and CMV-seronegative.

The V gene is TRBV28, the J gene TRBJ2-1; tentative D call: TRBD2 (5 bases). Germline V lookup: CDR1 MDHEN, CDR2 SYDVKM. Trimming took off 5 bases at V and 9 bases at J, with 14 bases between the two ends. CDR3 size: 13 residues. The CDR3 DNA reads TGTGCCAGCAGTCTTGGAGGACGTCGTGAGCAGTTCTTC. Amino acids: CASSLGGRREQFF.

About this clone itself: The junction and the germline gene differ at one end; a read error may be behind it. The chain is built from TRBV7-7 and TRBJ1-1; D remains ambiguous. From germline, CDR1 is SSHAT and CDR2 FNYEAQ (reference sequence). The CDR3 sequence is 15 residues long. This chain's CDR3 is CASSTGRLGNTEAFF. For the CDR3, the DNA is TGTGCTAGCAGCACGGGGAGGTTGGGCAACACTGAAGCTTTCTTT.

The rearrangement links TRBV6-5 to TRBJ1-4; D is undetermined. The CDR3 covers 15 residues. From germline, CDR1 is MNHEY and CDR2 SVGAGI. The ends were cut back, 0 bases at V and 5 bases at J, with 10 bases in the middle. CDR3 protein: CASSYSWTDNEKLFF. The CDR3, as DNA: TGTGCCAGCAGTTACTCGTGGACTGACAATGAAAAACTGTTTTTT.

This chain uses TRBV7-3 with TRBJ1-1; D may be TRBD1 (5 bases). The CDR3 totals 13 residues. Trimming pared 5 bases from V and 4 bases from J, leaving 11 bases between. CDR1 and CDR2 (germline): SGHTA, FQGTGA. The CDR3 spells CASSMTESTEAFF. In DNA form, the CDR3 reads TGTGCCAGCAGCATGACAGAGAGCACTGAAGCTTTCTTT.

This clone was detected only a few times. The genes are TRBV28 and TRBJ1-1, with 7 positions matching TRBD1. The ends lost 5 bases at V and 4 bases at J; junction bases unmatched: 19. Germline V gives CDR1 MDHEN, CDR2 SYDVKM. The CDR3 consists of 18 residues. The CDR3 sequence is CASSAPTRAPGGGTEAFF. The CDR3 nucleotides read TGTGCCAGCAGTGCACCGACCCGGGCCCCAGGGGGTGGCACTGAAGCTTTCTTT.

The chain employs TRBV4-1 and TRBJ2-3; the match to TRBD1 covers 8 bases. Germline lookup yields CDR1 MGHRA and CDR2 YSYEKL. This CDR3 region has 14 residues. Germline trimming cut 4 bases from V and 4 bases from J; bases unmatched to any gene: 4. In DNA form, the CDR3 reads TGCGCCAGCAGCCCTGGACAGGGCGCAGATACGCAGTATTTT. This encodes CASSPGQGADTQYF.

V and J are TRBV19 and TRBJ1-1, with a tentative D call TRBD1 (6 bases). The CDR3 contains 11 residues. V lost 6 bases, J lost 8 bases, and 10 bases lay in between. Germline CDR1 is LNHDA and CDR2 is SQIVND (reference sequence). The CDR3 DNA follows: TGTGCCAGTAGAATACAGGGAGAAGCTTTCTTT. Translated, it gives CASRIQGEAFF.

This rearrangement joins TRBV14 to TRBJ1-4, with D tentatively TRBD1 (6 bases). V lost 1 base to trimming and J lost 14 bases, with 11 bases between them. CDR1 is SGHDN, CDR2 FVKESK, per germline. The CDR3 is 12 amino acids. The CDR3 DNA reads TGTGCCAGCAGCCAAGTGGGCAGGGGTCTGTTTTTT. Its protein is CASSQVGRGLFF.

The chain recombines TRBV6-5 with TRBJ1-6; 7 bases are a match to TRBD1. After removal of 6 bases from V and 5 bases from J, the junction contained 4 bases not matched to a gene. This CDR3 has 14 amino acids. The V gene's germline CDR1 is MNHEY and CDR2 SVGAGI. The CDR3 reads CASRGQGDNSPLHF. The CDR3 region has the DNA TGTGCCAGCAGAGGGCAGGGGGATAATTCACCCCTCCACTTT.